This passage covers 15 T cell receptor beta chains from one sample sequenced in a study of shared clonotypes between healthy human individuals. Produced via immunoSEQ multiplex PCR; TCRdb's table is partial and in-frame only. There are some 2,000,000 clones in the sample; almost 96% occur only once, and about 0.13% lies in the top ten. The sequenced sample consisted of naive CD4+ T cells sorted from blood. The subset is: CD45RA+ positively selected. All receptors derive from a man younger than 35 in good health.

V is TRBV28 and J is TRBJ1-4; D call uncertain. Germline-derived CDR1 and CDR2 are MDHEN and SYDVKM. This CDR3 comprises 14 residues. Trimming shortened V by 2 bases and J by 5 bases, and 9 bases separated the two germline ends. For the CDR3, the DNA is TGTGCCAGCAGTTTAACACCCAGGAATGAAAAACTGTTTTTT. It specifies CASSLTPRNEKLFF.

The V gene is TRBV2, the J gene TRBJ1-5, with 7 nucleotides matching TRBD1. Germline assignment: CDR1 SNHLY and CDR2 FYNNEI. The length of the CDR3 is 14 residues. J was trimmed by 5 bases and V by 6 bases; bases with no gene match: 7. The CDR3 reads CASSQDRNYQPQHF. CDR3 DNA: TGTGCCAGCAGCCAGGACAGGAACTATCAGCCCCAGCATTTT.

The chain combines TRBV6-1 with TRBJ2-7; unclear D gene. V was pared by 6 bases and J by 0 bases, with 12 bases between. The CDR3 is 14 amino acids. The germline V gene encodes CDR1 MNHNS and CDR2 SASEGT. CDR3 coding DNA: TGTGCCAGCAGCCGAAGCAGGAGCTCCTACGAGCAGTACTTC. This sequence encodes CASSRSRSSYEQYF.

This chain connects TRBV2 to TRBJ2-5; D is possibly TRBD1 (6 bases). CDR1 is SNHLY, CDR2 FYNNEI, per germline. V was cut by 4 bases and J by 5 bases, with 8 bases left in between. The CDR3 sequence is 12 residues long. The CDR3 DNA sequence: TGTGCCAGCAGTGCAGGGGATGAGACCCAGTACTTC. It specifies CASSAGDETQYF.

This chain links TRBV5-1 with TRBJ2-7; no clear D gene. The CDR3 totals 14 residues. V was cut by 1 base and J by 3 bases, with 11 bases left in between. Germline V gene lookup returns CDR1 SGHRS and CDR2 YFSETQ. The CDR3 sequence: CASSLTPSLYEQYF. DNA of the CDR3: TGCGCCAGCAGCTTGACACCGAGCCTCTACGAGCAGTACTTC.

This chain uses TRBV7-9 with TRBJ2-3, with 10 bases fitting TRBD2. Germline assignment: CDR1 SEHNR and CDR2 FQNEAQ (reference sequence). V gave up 8 bases and J gave up 1 base; unmatched junction bases: 3. CDR3 length: 14 residues. The CDR3 DNA sequence: TGTGCCAGCCTTACTAGCGGGGGCACAGATACGCAGTATTTT. Protein: CASLTSGGTDTQYF.

Here the CDR3 reads CASSPGQFSGYTF. CDR3 nucleotide sequence: TGTGCCAGCTCACCGGGACAATTTTCCGGCTACACCTTC. The V gene is TRBV18, the J gene TRBJ1-2, with D tentatively TRBD1 (6 bases). Germline V gene sequence: CDR1 KGHSH, CDR2 LQKENI. The V gene lost 3 bases and the J gene lost 8 bases, with 13 bases spanning the gap. The CDR3 covers 13 residues. The whole variable domain, filled in from reference TRBV18 and TRBJ1-2, reads NAGVMQNPRHLVRRRGQEARLRCSPMKGHSHVYWYRQLPEEGLKFMVYLQKENIIDESGMPKERFSAEFPKEGPSILRIQQVVRGDSAAYFCASSPGQFSGYTFGSGTRLTVV.

This clone has only one observation. The rearrangement uses TRBV5-6 and TRBJ2-3, with D hard to call. The CDR3 extends over 14 amino acids. CDR1 is SGHDT, CDR2 YYEEEE, per germline. V gave up 3 bases and J gave up 2 bases, with 10 bases separating them. The CDR3 region is CASSYDLITDTQYF. CDR3 DNA sequence: TGTGCCAGCAGCTACGACTTGATCACAGATACGCAGTATTTT. The complete variable domain, with remaining parts taken from reference TRBV5-6 and TRBJ2-3, reads DAGVTQSPTHLIKTRGQQVTLRCSPKSGHDTVSWYQQALGQGPQFIFQYYEEEERQRGNFPDRFSGHQFPNYSSELNVNALLLGDSALYLCASSYDLITDTQYFGPGTRLTVL.

V and J are TRBV7-9 and TRBJ1-1, with D possibly TRBD1 on 5 matching bases. CDR3 size: 14 residues. Germline V lookup: CDR1 SEHNR, CDR2 FQNEAQ (reference sequence). V lost 1 base and J lost 1, with 7 bases in between. In nucleotides, the CDR3 is TGTGCCAGCAGCTTAGAAGGGGAGAACACTGAAGCTTTCTTT. Its protein is CASSLEGENTEAFF.

The chain recombines TRBV10-3 with TRBJ2-4; D tentatively fits TRBD1 or TRBD2 (5 bases each). Germline-derived CDR1 and CDR2 are ENHRY and SYGVKD. CDR3 length equals 17 residues. V gave up 0 bases and J gave up 0 bases, with 12 bases separating them. The CDR3 region is CAISESRLGVAKNIQYF. The CDR3 DNA is TGTGCCATCAGTGAGTCGAGACTGGGGGTAGCCAAAAACATTCAGTACTTC.

The rearrangement links TRBV11-2 to TRBJ2-7; 7 nucleotides align to TRBD1. The CDR3 sequence is 14 residues long. In germline, CDR1 is SGHAT, CDR2 FQNNGV. V trimming: 4 bases; J trimming: 2 bases; junction bases outside the gene matches: 5. The CDR3 loop is CASSSTGAAYEQYF. CDR3 DNA sequence: TGTGCCAGCAGCTCCACAGGGGCGGCCTACGAGCAGTACTTC.

The V call is TRBV30, the J call TRBJ2-7, with 8 bases matching TRBD2. CDR3 length: 15 residues. Germline CDR1 is GTSNPN and CDR2 is SVGIG (reference sequence). Losses at the gene ends were 3 bases for V and 3 bases for J; bases not matched to a gene: 10. The CDR3 spells CAWRVRGDGYYEQYF. CDR3 nucleotide sequence: TGTGCCTGGAGGGTGCGGGGGGACGGATACTACGAGCAGTACTTC.

In this sample, this clone turned up once. The identical CDR3 is also encoded by other nucleotide sequences in the sample. This chain's CDR3 is CASSVGGVSTEAFF. The DNA for the CDR3 is TGTGCCAGCAGCGTGGGGGGCGTAAGCACTGAAGCTTTCTTT. The gene calls are TRBV9 and TRBJ1-1; weak D call: TRBD1 (6 bases). Trimming removed 2 bases from V and 4 bases from J, with 12 bases in between. Germline assignment: CDR1 SGDLS and CDR2 YYNGEE. The CDR3 has 14 residues.

The rearrangement uses TRBV9 and TRBJ2-2; no clear D gene. The CDR3 runs 14 residues. V was shortened by 4 bases and J by 5 bases, with 12 bases between the two germline ends. Germline assignment: CDR1 SGDLS and CDR2 YYNGEE. CDR3 in amino acids: CASSPRASTGELFF. CDR3 nucleotide sequence: TGTGCCAGCAGCCCCAGAGCCAGTACCGGGGAGCTGTTTTTT.

The chain links TRBV30 to TRBJ1-2; 9 nucleotides align to TRBD1. Trimming cost V 8 bases and J 5 bases; bases outside gene matches: 12. Germline CDR1 and CDR2: GTSNPN and SVGIG (reference sequence). The CDR3 is made up of 14 amino acids. CDR3 nucleotides: TGTGCCGTCTCTGGCCGGGACAGGGTTTATGGCTACACCTTC. Translation gives CAVSGRDRVYGYTF.